A selection of T cell receptor beta chains follows, all from one sample in a study of blood T cell repertoires in COVID-19. Libraries were prepared by immunoSEQ multiplex PCR; TCRdb keeps only in-frame clonotypes and omits some of them. The profile shows roughly 200,000 clones, approximately 80% of them singletons. The specimen was peripheral blood. These receptors originate from a woman aged 40-49 years with COVID-19, enrolled during active disease. Both conserved end residues are part of each CDR3. Fields, in order: J gene, D gene, V gene, clone size, CDR3 protein, CDR3 DNA. A D gene is named only where the DNA matches it firmly. Rows may omit the clone size; those that give it use once, few, many or a size class.

TRBJ2-3	TRBD2	TRBV7-9	.	CASSLRGRLADFSTDTQYF	TGTGCCAGCAGTTTAAGGGGTAGACTAGCGGACTTTAGCACAGATACGCAGTATTTT
TRBJ1-2	.	TRBV11-3	.	CASSTQGGSHYTF	TGTGCCAGCAGTACACAGGGAGGGTCCCACTACACCTTC
TRBJ1-1	TRBD1	TRBV5-6	.	CASRPNRQGPMGEAFF	TGTGCCAGCAGACCAAATCGACAGGGGCCGATGGGTGAAGCTTTCTTT
TRBJ1-2	.	TRBV4-1	.	CASTLRADLPYGYTF	TGCGCCAGCACTTTGAGGGCCGACCTACCTTATGGCTACACCTTC
TRBJ2-5	TRBD1	TRBV10-2	once	CASSATGLRETQYF	TGCGCCAGCAGTGCGACAGGGCTAAGAGAGACCCAGTACTTC
TRBJ2-5	TRBD2	TRBV11-2	.	CASGRLALGETQYF	TGTGCCAGCGGTCGACTAGCTCTGGGGGAGACCCAGTACTTC
TRBJ1-2	.	TRBV3-1/TRBV3-2	few	CASSQGGPVGRANYGYTF	TGTGCCAGCAGCCAAGGGGGGCCCGTGGGGCGAGCTAACTATGGCTACACCTTC
TRBJ1-5	.	TRBV18	.	CASSPSGTPAQHF	TGTGCCAGCTCACCATCAGGGACTCCGGCCCAGCATTTT
TRBJ1-2	.	TRBV27	.	CASKFIEGRGGNGYTF	TGTGCCAGCAAGTTTATCGAGGGGAGGGGCGGTAATGGCTACACCTTC
TRBJ1-5	TRBD1	TRBV5-1	.	CASSWDGQGNQPQHF	TGCGCCAGCAGCTGGGATGGACAGGGCAATCAGCCCCAGCATTTT
TRBJ1-3	.	TRBV6-5	.	CASSYSLTSGNTIYF	TGTGCCAGCAGTTACTCGTTAACATCTGGAAACACCATATATTTT
TRBJ2-5	TRBD2	TRBV19	.	CASSIGLAGGETQYF	TGTGCCAGTAGTATAGGACTAGCGGGGGGGGAGACCCAGTACTTC
TRBJ2-3	.	TRBV19	.	CASSFTRLGGDTQYF	TGTGCCAGTAGTTTCACCCGTTTAGGGGGAGATACGCAGTATTTT
TRBJ1-4	.	TRBV2	.	CASSGQVLSKEKLFF	TGTGCCAGCAGTGGCCAGGTTTTGTCAAAAGAAAAACTGTTTTTT
TRBJ1-5	TRBD1	TRBV7-3	.	CASSLTGGSQPQHF	TGTGCCAGCAGCTTGACAGGGGGCAGTCAGCCCCAGCATTTT
TRBJ1-6	.	TRBV3-1/TRBV3-2	few	CASQKSGGGPNSPLHF	TGTGCCAGCCAAAAGAGTGGGGGAGGGCCTAATTCACCCCTCCACTTT
TRBJ2-7	.	TRBV6-5	.	CATTLGALYEQYF	TGTGCCACCACGTTGGGCGCGTTGTACGAGCAGTACTTC
TRBJ1-4	.	TRBV29-1	.	CSVFGEEEKLFF	.
TRBJ1-1	.	TRBV28	.	CASSYNLDSAFMNTEAFF	TGTGCCAGCAGCTATAACCTGGACAGTGCCTTTATGAACACTGAAGCTTTCTTT
TRBJ1-2	TRBD1	TRBV19	.	CASSTFTGATSYGYTF	TGTGCCAGTAGTACATTTACAGGGGCCACCTCCTATGGCTACACCTTC
TRBJ2-4	.	TRBV24-1	once	CATSDRDSSAKNIQYF	TGTGCCACCAGTGACAGGGACTCCTCGGCCAAAAACATTCAGTACTTC
TRBJ1-2	TRBD1	TRBV28	.	CASSLIRGTGERGYTF	TGTGCCAGCAGTCTTATTAGGGGCACAGGGGAGAGAGGCTACACCTTC
TRBJ1-1	TRBD1	TRBV2	.	CASSAPDPTGAKAFF	TGTGCCAGCAGCGCCCCTGACCCCACAGGGGCAAAGGCTTTCTTT
TRBJ1-6	.	TRBV7-6	.	CASSPTLDRRSSYNSPLHF	TGTGCCAGCAGCCCTACACTCGACAGGCGAAGCTCCTATAATTCACCCCTCCACTTT
TRBJ2-3	.	TRBV6-4	.	CASSDVRLETQYF	TGTGCCAGCAGTGACGTTCGACTTGAGACGCAGTATTTT
TRBJ1-1	TRBD1	TRBV27	.	CASTMDRGRTEAFF	TGTGCCAGCACCATGGACAGGGGGCGGACTGAAGCTTTCTTT
TRBJ2-7	TRBD1	TRBV19	.	CASSISGQVVYEQYF	TGTGCCAGTAGTATCTCTGGACAGGTCGTCTACGAGCAGTACTTC
TRBJ2-5	TRBD2	TRBV7-9	.	CASSLMWEGLETQYF	TGTGCCAGCAGCTTAATGTGGGAGGGCCTGGAGACCCAGTACTTC
TRBJ2-5	TRBD2	TRBV28	.	CASSGTSGEETQYF	TGTGCCAGCAGTGGGACTAGCGGGGAAGAGACCCAGTACTTC
TRBJ2-7	.	TRBV28	.	CASQIPSVSYEQYF	TGTGCCAGTCAGATCCCCAGCGTCTCCTACGAGCAGTACTTC
TRBJ1-6	TRBD1	TRBV6-5	.	CASGTGENSPLHF	TGTGCCAGCGGGACAGGGGAGAATTCACCCCTCCACTTT
TRBJ2-2	.	TRBV28	.	CASSLAQVTGELFF	TGTGCCAGCAGTTTGGCACAGGTCACCGGGGAGCTGTTTTTT
TRBJ2-2	.	TRBV28	.	CASMIRFQTDARGGELFF	TGTGCCAGCATGATCCGTTTCCAGACGGACGCTCGGGGCGGGGAGCTGTTTTTT
TRBJ1-2	.	TRBV20-1	.	CSASPPTKDYGYTF	TGCAGTGCTAGTCCCCCTACTAAGGACTATGGCTACACCTTC
TRBJ2-2	.	TRBV27	few	CASGQRGGMGELFF	TGTGCCAGCGGACAGCGAGGGGGTATGGGGGAGCTGTTTTTT
TRBJ1-1	.	TRBV28	.	CASSFPDRRFTEAFF	TGTGCCAGCAGTTTTCCTGACAGGCGGTTCACTGAAGCTTTCTTT
TRBJ2-5	TRBD1	TRBV5-1	.	CASSPGTAQETQYF	TGCGCCAGCAGCCCGGGGACAGCACAAGAGACCCAGTACTTC
TRBJ1-1	.	TRBV6-2/TRBV6-3	.	CASSSKGTGGRDTEAFF	TGTGCCAGCAGTTCCAAGGGCACTGGGGGGAGGGACACTGAAGCTTTCTTT
TRBJ2-3	.	TRBV7-2	.	CASSQGGDTQYF	TGTGCCAGCAGCCAGGGGGGAGATACGCAGTATTTT
TRBJ2-3	TRBD2	TRBV6-1	.	CASSEASGGATDTQYF	TGTGCCAGCAGTGAAGCTAGCGGGGGGGCCACAGATACGCAGTATTTT
TRBJ2-7	.	TRBV29-1	once	CSVYTGRIPYEQYF	TGCAGCGTGTATACAGGGAGAATACCCTACGAGCAGTACTTC
TRBJ2-2	TRBD2	TRBV5-1	.	CASSLVPTSGTSNTGELFF	TGCGCCAGCAGCTTGGTTCCGACTAGCGGAACCTCGAACACCGGGGAGCTGTTTTTT
TRBJ1-5	.	TRBV28	once	CASSFSGGTQPQHF	TGTGCCAGCAGTTTCTCGGGGGGCACTCAGCCCCAGCATTTT
TRBJ2-7	TRBD1	TRBV19	.	CASSIPGGIYEQYF	TGTGCCAGTAGTATCCCAGGGGGCATTTACGAGCAGTACTTC
TRBJ2-2	TRBD1	TRBV6-5	.	CASSGDRVFTGELFF	TGTGCCAGCAGCGGGGACAGGGTCTTCACCGGGGAGCTGTTTTTT
TRBJ2-2	.	TRBV12-2	.	CASRLEGRLAGVSCGELFF	TGTGCAAGTCGCTTAGAAGGAAGACTAGCGGGAGTGTCTTGTGGGGAGCTGTTTTTT
TRBJ2-7	.	TRBV27	.	CASRFGTGAYEQYF	TGTGCCAGCCGATTCGGGACTGGAGCCTACGAGCAGTACTTC
TRBJ2-7	.	TRBV7-3	few	CASSLVSSQPYEQYF	TGTGCCAGCAGCTTAGTTAGCAGCCAGCCGTACGAGCAGTACTTC